The rows below give T cell receptor beta chains drawn from one sample of a study of vaccination effects on CD4 cells after COVID-19. What these receptors recognize is not known. The data were produced by immunoSEQ multiplex PCR, yet TCRdb's version contains in-frame clones alone and is incomplete. Found here are roughly 41,000 clones, nearly 75% of them singletons; the top ten hold more than 12%. The source was CD4+ T cells from PBMCs cultured with HCoV-OC43 spike peptides, collected after COVID-19 vaccination. These TCRs come from a human donor who received a COVID-19 vaccine. CDR3s include the opening cysteine and the closing phenylalanine or tryptophan. The D gene is left open where the match is weak. Clone size is stated in some rows and not others, as once, few, many or a class when expanded.

cdr3_nt | cdr3_aa | cdr3_length | d_call | j_call | clone_size | v_call
TGTGCCAGCAGCCCCTATGGGACCATGGCCAACGTCCTGACTTTC | CASSPYGTMANVLTF | 15 | NA | TRBJ2-6 | NA | TRBV7-8
TGTGCCAGTAGTCGGACGGACAGGATGAACACTGAAGCTTTCTTT | CASSRTDRMNTEAFF | 15 | TRBD1 | TRBJ1-1 | NA | TRBV19
TGTGCTAGTGGTTTGGTACGGGACAGGGACACCGGGGAGCTGTTTTTT | CASGLVRDRDTGELFF | 16 | TRBD1 | TRBJ2-2 | few | TRBV12-5
TGCGCCAGCAGCCTGGTCCGGGAAACCGATGGGTGCACCTTC | CASSLVRETDGCTF | 14 | NA | TRBJ1-2 | NA | TRBV5-1
TGTGCCAGCAGTTCTGGACCGGCGGATGGCTACACCTTC | CASSSGPADGYTF | 13 | NA | TRBJ1-2 | few | TRBV27
TGTGCCAGCAGCCCCTGGACAGAGAACACTGAAGCTTTCTTT | CASSPWTENTEAFF | 14 | NA | TRBJ1-1 | NA | TRBV3-1/TRBV3-2
TGTGCCAGCAGCCCCTCGGGGGGAGGGAACACTGAAGCTTTCTTT | CASSPSGGGNTEAFF | 15 | NA | TRBJ1-1 | few | TRBV21-1
TGTGCCAGCAGGTCAGGCAGCTCTGGAAACACCATATATTTT | CASRSGSSGNTIYF | 14 | NA | TRBJ1-3 | few | TRBV2
TGCAGTGCTAGTCCAAGGAGCTCTGGAAACACCATATATTTT | CSASPRSSGNTIYF | 14 | NA | TRBJ1-3 | NA | TRBV20-1
TGTGCCAGCAGCTTTACAGATACGCAGTATTTT | CASSFTDTQYF | 11 | NA | TRBJ2-3 | few | TRBV5-4
TGTGCCAGCAGTTACTCGAGGAACAGGGGAAGTGGCTACACCTTC | CASSYSRNRGSGYTF | 15 | TRBD1 | TRBJ1-2 | NA | TRBV6-2/TRBV6-3
TGTGCCTGGGGCTTCGGGGAGCTGTTTTTT | CAWGFGELFF | 10 | NA | TRBJ2-2 | NA | TRBV30
TGTGCCAGCAGCTTAGAGTTTTCCGGTGGAAACACCATATATTTT | CASSLEFSGGNTIYF | 15 | NA | TRBJ1-3 | NA | TRBV7-2
TGTGCCAGCAGCGTAGAGGGACTAGCCTCAGAGACCCAGTACTTC | CASSVEGLASETQYF | 15 | TRBD2 | TRBJ2-5 | NA | TRBV9
TGTGCCAGCAGCCAAGATAGGGAGAACACTGAAGCTTTCTTT | CASSQDRENTEAFF | 14 | NA | TRBJ1-1 | NA | TRBV14
TGTGCCAGCAGCCCACAGCGGGGGGAGATATATGAGCAGTTCTTC | CASSPQRGEIYEQFF | 15 | TRBD2 | TRBJ2-1 | NA | TRBV7-8
TGTGCCAGTAGTATGCCGACGGGCCTCCACAACACTGAAGCTTTCTTT | CASSMPTGLHNTEAFF | 16 | NA | TRBJ1-1 | NA | TRBV19
TGTGCCAGCAGCTGGGGTCAAGAGACCCAGTACTTC | CASSWGQETQYF | 12 | NA | TRBJ2-5 | NA | TRBV5-6
TGTGCCAGCAGCTTGAACCCCCCCAGGGGATCCGATGAGCAGTTCTTC | CASSLNPPRGSDEQFF | 16 | NA | TRBJ2-1 | NA | TRBV5-5
TGCGCCAGCAGCGGGGCGGGGGGGCAGATCTCCTACAATGAGCAGTTCTTC | CASSGAGGQISYNEQFF | 17 | TRBD2 | TRBJ2-1 | NA | TRBV5-1
TGTGCCACCAGCAGAGATCAAGGGGCCTATCAGCCCCAGCATTTT | CATSRDQGAYQPQHF | 15 | NA | TRBJ1-5 | NA | TRBV15
TGTGCCAGTATTGCACGGGGTCGAGATGGCTACACCTTC | CASIARGRDGYTF | 13 | NA | TRBJ1-2 | few | TRBV19
TGCGCCAGCAGCCCGAAAGTCGGCGGGAAAGCATACGAGCAGTACTTC | CASSPKVGGKAYEQYF | 16 | NA | TRBJ2-7 | NA | TRBV5-1
TGTGCCAGCAGTGACCCCGGACAGGGCGGCAATCAGCCCCAGCATTTT | CASSDPGQGGNQPQHF | 16 | TRBD1 | TRBJ1-5 | NA | TRBV6-1
TGTGCCAGCAGTTACGGGACAGGGGTGGTGGCTTTCTTT | CASSYGTGVVAFF | 13 | TRBD1 | TRBJ1-1 | NA | TRBV6-5
TGTGCCAGCTCACACGGGACAGGGGAGGGCGAGCAGTACTTC | CASSHGTGEGEQYF | 14 | TRBD1 | TRBJ2-7 | NA | TRBV18
TGTGCCATCAGTGCGGGACAGGGAGACGGCTACACCTTC | CAISAGQGDGYTF | 13 | TRBD1 | TRBJ1-2 | once | TRBV10-3
TGTGCCAGCAGCGTAACGCCAGGGGAGATAGAGACCCAGTACTTC | CASSVTPGEIETQYF | 15 | NA | TRBJ2-5 | NA | TRBV9
TGTGCCAGCAGCTCATTAACCGGGGGGGATTACAATGAGCAGTTCTTC | CASSSLTGGDYNEQFF | 16 | TRBD2 | TRBJ2-1 | NA | TRBV11-2
TGTGCCAGCAGTGAAACAGGGGGGTACTATGGCTACACCTTC | CASSETGGYYGYTF | 14 | TRBD1 | TRBJ1-2 | once | TRBV2